Listed here is a single T cell receptor (beta chain). Method: immunoSEQ multiplex PCR; TCRdb's copy keeps in-frame clones and lacks some. The sample lists roughly 270,000 clones, 85% seen once, with 2% to 3% in the top ten. These data come from a study of blood T cell repertoires in COVID-19. The CDR3 is 14 amino acids. J gave up 8 bases and V 6 bases, and 11 bases lay outside the gene matches. In germline, CDR1 is GTSNPN, CDR2 SVGIG (reference sequence). This receptor was obtained from a woman aged 50 to 60 who had recovered from COVID-19. Sequencing was done on a sample of PBMCs or T cells enriched from blood (not recorded which). The genes are TRBV30 and TRBJ2-3, with 10 bases that match TRBD2. DNA of the CDR3: TGTGCCTGCGATGGTAGCGGGGGGTCACGTACGCAGTATTTT. Protein sequence: CACDGSGGSRTQYF.